This TCR beta chain stems from a study of T cells in Graves' hyperthyroidism and ophthalmopathy. Study at large: Peripheral blood was secured at the point of initial diagnosis, before any treatment. Points from the study as a whole: Most thyroid clonotypes expanded above 0.001 appeared in blood too.

The CDR3 totals 15 residues. Trimming left V 6 bases short and J 4 bases short, with 18 bases between. Germline V gives CDR1 DFQATT, CDR2 SNEGSKA (reference sequence). RNA transcripts provided the source from which TCR beta CDR3 regions were amplified. TCR CDR3 underwent first-round RT-PCR with the HTBI primer set. MiXCR, applied by TCRdb to the multiplex PCR reads, yields one record per CDR3 protein. The data show more than 500,000 distinct CDR3 sequences, around 15% seen once. Pregnant or lactating patients were excluded, as were those with uncontrolled infection or other autoimmune disease. PBMCs stemmed from 10 ml fresh peripheral blood. This clonotype came up a few times. Its specificity is unknown.

The material sequenced was blood. The genes are TRBV20-1 and TRBJ2-2, with D tentatively TRBD1 or TRBD2 (6 bases each). The source of this sequence is a woman in her thirties or forties with Graves' hyperthyroidism. CDR3 DNA: TGCAGTGCCGAACCGCCTGGGGGGCGCACCGGGGAGCTGTTTTTT. Its translation is CSAEPPGGRTGELFF.